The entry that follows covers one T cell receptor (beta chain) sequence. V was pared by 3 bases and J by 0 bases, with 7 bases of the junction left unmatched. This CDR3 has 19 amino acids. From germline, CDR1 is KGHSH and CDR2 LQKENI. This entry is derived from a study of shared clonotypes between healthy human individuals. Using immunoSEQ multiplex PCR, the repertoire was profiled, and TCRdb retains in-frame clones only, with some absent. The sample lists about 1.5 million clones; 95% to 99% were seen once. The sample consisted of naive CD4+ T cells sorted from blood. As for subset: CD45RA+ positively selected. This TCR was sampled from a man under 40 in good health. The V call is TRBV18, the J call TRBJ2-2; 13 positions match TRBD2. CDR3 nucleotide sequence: TGTGCCAGCTCACCGAGGGGACTAGCGGGATATTCGAACACCGGGGAGCTGTTTTTT. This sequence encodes CASSPRGLAGYSNTGELFF.